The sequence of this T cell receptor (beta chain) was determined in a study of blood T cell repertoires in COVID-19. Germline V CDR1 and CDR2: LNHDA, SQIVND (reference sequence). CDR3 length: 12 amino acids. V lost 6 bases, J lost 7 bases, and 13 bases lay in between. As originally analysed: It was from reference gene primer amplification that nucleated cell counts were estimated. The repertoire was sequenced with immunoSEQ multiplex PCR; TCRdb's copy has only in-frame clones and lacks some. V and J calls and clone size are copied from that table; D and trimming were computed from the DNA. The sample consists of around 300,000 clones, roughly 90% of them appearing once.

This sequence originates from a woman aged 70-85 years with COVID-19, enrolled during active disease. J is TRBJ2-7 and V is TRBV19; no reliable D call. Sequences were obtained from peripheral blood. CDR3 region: CASSPSSKEQYF. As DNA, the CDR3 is TGTGCCAGTAGCCCTTCGAGTAAGGAGCAGTACTTC.